Sequencing of this T cell receptor (beta chain) was carried out in a study of T-cell reconstitution after alpha-beta-depleted transplantation in children. This clonotype was detected ten times or more. Its specificity is not known. Study outcomes and limitations: Alpha-beta T cells about two months after transplant reportedly derived from several hundred expanded graft clones.

For TCRbeta, the library was prepared with unique molecular identifiers. MiXCR was run by TCRdb on the PCR reads, yielding one entry per CDR3 protein. Of 350,000 to 500,000 distinct CDR3 sequences listed, roughly two fifths are singletons. The clonotype originates from a girl aged 2-10 years with aplastic anemia, due to receive a stem cell transplant. Material: PBMCs, obtained before TCRalphabeta/CD19-depleted stem cell transplant.

The CDR3 here is CASSRDSRTDTQYF. The CDR3 region has the DNA TGTGCCAGCAGCCGGGACAGCCGCACAGATACGCAGTATTTT. The genes are TRBV7-3 and TRBJ2-3; the match to TRBD1 covers 7 bases. The CDR3 loop spans 14 amino acids. V was pared by 5 bases and J by 1 base, with 3 bases of the junction left unmatched. Germline-derived CDR1 and CDR2 are SGHTA and FQGTGA. Full variable domain (missing parts from reference TRBV7-3 and TRBJ2-3): GAGVSQTPSNKVTEKGKYVELRCDPISGHTALYWYRQSLGQGPEFLIYFQGTGAADDSGLPNDRFFAVRPEGSVSTLKIQRTERGDSAVYLCASSRDSRTDTQYFGPGTRLTVL.